The next 5 T cell receptor beta chains were all read from a single sample in a study of post-analysis software for immune sequencing data. Which antigens these TCRs recognize remains unknown. Study findings and constraints: In patients, TRBV5-6, TRBV5-1 and TRBV20-1 belonged to five or six TRBV segments found more frequently than in controls.

TCR beta libraries were prepared from cDNA with unique molecular identifiers. MiXCR, applied by TCRdb to the PCR reads, yields one record per CDR3 protein. Here the sample spans roughly 730,000 distinct CDR3 sequences, roughly 30% being singletons. Source material: blood. Receptors originate from a girl under 18 with multiple sclerosis.

The DNA of the CDR3 is TGCAGTGCCTACCCCCCGGGACTAGCGGGAGATGGGCAGTACTTC. It is translated as CSAYPPGLAGDGQYF. This chain joins TRBV20-1 and TRBJ2-7, with 14 nucleotides matching TRBD2. Germline V lookup: CDR1 DFQATT, CDR2 SNEGSKA (reference sequence). V lost 6 bases, J lost 9 bases, and 13 bases stayed unmatched. The CDR3 runs to 15 residues.

In this sample, this clonotype turned up a few times. The V gene is TRBV4-3, the J gene TRBJ2-1; 10 bases line up with TRBD2. This CDR3 spans 18 amino acids. CDR1 and CDR2 (germline): LGHNA, YSLEER. V trimming: 2 bases; J trimming: 3 bases; junction bases outside the gene matches: 10. CDR3 amino acids: CASSQRGPRTSGYNEQFF. The CDR3 DNA reads TGCGCCAGCAGCCAAAGGGGCCCCCGGACTAGCGGCTACAATGAGCAGTTCTTC.

This chain links TRBV4-3 with TRBJ2-1; 7 nucleotides line up with TRBD2. Germline loops: CDR1 LGHNA, CDR2 YSLEER. The J segment lost 0 bases and the V segment lost 0 bases, leaving 5 bases of the junction unmatched. The CDR3 has 17 amino acids. The CDR3: CASSQDGGGGSYNEQFF. CDR3 nucleotide sequence: TGCGCCAGCAGCCAAGATGGTGGCGGGGGCTCCTACAATGAGCAGTTCTTC.

This chain uses TRBV6-5 with TRBJ2-5; D unclear. CDR3 size: 11 residues. V dropped 6 bases and J dropped 4 bases, with 6 bases sitting between them. The V gene's germline CDR1 is MNHEY and CDR2 SVGAGI. For the CDR3, the DNA is TGTGCCAGCAGATGGTTAGAGACCCAGTACTTC. It specifies CASRWLETQYF.

For this clonotype: A much larger clone lies a single base off, so this may be a read error. The V and J genes are TRBV29-1 and TRBJ2-3; 9 bases are shared with TRBD2. Germline V lookup: CDR1 SQVTM, CDR2 ANQGSEA. CDR3 length: 14 amino acids. J gave up 5 bases and V 6 bases, and 9 bases lay outside the gene matches. This CDR3 reads CSVTSGGQGDTQYF. Written as DNA, the CDR3 is TGCAGCGTCACAAGCGGGGGGCAGGGAGATACGCAGTATTTT.